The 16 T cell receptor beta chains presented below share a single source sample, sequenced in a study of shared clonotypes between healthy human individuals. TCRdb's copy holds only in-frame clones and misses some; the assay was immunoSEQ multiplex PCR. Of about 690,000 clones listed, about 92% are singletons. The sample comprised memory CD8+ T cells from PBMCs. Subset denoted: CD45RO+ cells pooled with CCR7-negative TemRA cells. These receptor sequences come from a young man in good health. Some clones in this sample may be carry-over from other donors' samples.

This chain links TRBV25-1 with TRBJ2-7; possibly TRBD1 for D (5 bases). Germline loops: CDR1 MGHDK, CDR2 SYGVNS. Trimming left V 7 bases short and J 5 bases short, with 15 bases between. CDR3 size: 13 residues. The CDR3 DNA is TGTGCCAGCACCAGGGCCCAGGTCCACGAGCAGTACTTC. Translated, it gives CASTRAQVHEQYF.

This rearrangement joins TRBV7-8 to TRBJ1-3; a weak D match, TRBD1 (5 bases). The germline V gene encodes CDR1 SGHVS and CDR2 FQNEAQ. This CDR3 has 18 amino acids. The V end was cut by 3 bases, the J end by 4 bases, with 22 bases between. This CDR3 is CASSFPGLGVVAGNTIYF. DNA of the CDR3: TGTGCCAGCAGCTTCCCGGGGCTGGGGGTAGTAGCGGGAAACACCATATATTTT. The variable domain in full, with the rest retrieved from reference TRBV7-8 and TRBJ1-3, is GAGVSQSPRYKVAKRGQDVALRCDPISGHVSLFWYQQALGQGPEFLTYFQNEAQLDKSGLPSDRFFAERPEGSVSTLKIQRTQQEDSAVYLCASSFPGLGVVAGNTIYFGEGSWLTVV.

As DNA, the CDR3 is TGTGCCAGCAGCTTAGCGACAGCCAACTCCTACGAGCAGTACTTC. Translating gives CASSLATANSYEQYF. V and J are TRBV7-9 and TRBJ2-7; D possibly corresponds to TRBD1 (5 bases). The CDR3 has 15 residues. The V end lost 0 bases, the J end lost 0 bases, and 9 bases lay between the germline ends. CDR1 and CDR2 (germline): SEHNR, FQNEAQ (reference sequence).

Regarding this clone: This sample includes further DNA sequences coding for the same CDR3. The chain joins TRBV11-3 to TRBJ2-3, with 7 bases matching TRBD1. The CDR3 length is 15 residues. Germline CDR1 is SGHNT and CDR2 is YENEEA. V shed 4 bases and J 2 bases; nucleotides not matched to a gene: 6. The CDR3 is CASSSRDSNTDTQYF. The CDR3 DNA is TGTGCCAGCAGCTCACGGGACAGCAACACAGATACGCAGTATTTT.

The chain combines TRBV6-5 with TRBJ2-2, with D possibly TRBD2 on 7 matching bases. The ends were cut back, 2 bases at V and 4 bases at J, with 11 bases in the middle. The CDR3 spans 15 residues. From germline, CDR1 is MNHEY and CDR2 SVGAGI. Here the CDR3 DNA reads TGTGCCAGCAGTTACCGGGGGGCCCTCACCGGGGAGCTGTTTTTT. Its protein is CASSYRGALTGELFF.

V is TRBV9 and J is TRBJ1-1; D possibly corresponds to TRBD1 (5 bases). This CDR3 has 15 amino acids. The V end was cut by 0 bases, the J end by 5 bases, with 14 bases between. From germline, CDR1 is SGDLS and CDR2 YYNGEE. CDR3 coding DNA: TGTGCCAGCAGCGTAGCTCCAGGGCGGCGTACTGAAGCTTTCTTT. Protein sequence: CASSVAPGRRTEAFF.

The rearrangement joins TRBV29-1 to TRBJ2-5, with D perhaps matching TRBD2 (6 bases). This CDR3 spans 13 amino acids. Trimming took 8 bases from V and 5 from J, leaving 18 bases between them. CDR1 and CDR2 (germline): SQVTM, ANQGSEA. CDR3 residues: CSITSGLEETQYF. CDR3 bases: TGCAGCATAACGAGCGGGTTAGAGGAGACCCAGTACTTC.

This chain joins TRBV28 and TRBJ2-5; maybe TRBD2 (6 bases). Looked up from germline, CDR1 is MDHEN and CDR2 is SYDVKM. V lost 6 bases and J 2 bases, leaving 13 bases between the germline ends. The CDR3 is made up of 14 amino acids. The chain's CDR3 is CASSGLTEQETQYF. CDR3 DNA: TGTGCCAGCAGCGGACTAACTGAACAAGAGACCCAGTACTTC.

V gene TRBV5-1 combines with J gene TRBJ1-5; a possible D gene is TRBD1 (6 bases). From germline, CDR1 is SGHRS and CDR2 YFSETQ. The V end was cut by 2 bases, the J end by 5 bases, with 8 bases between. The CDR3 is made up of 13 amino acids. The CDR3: CASSFRGDQPQHF. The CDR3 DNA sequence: TGCGCCAGCAGCTTTAGGGGGGATCAGCCCCAGCATTTT.

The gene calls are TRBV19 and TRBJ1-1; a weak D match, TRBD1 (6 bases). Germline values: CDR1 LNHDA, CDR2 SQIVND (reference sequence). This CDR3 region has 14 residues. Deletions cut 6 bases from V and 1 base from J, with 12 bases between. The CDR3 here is CASRQGLGNTEAFF. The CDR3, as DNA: TGTGCCAGTAGGCAGGGGCTGGGGAACACTGAAGCTTTCTTT.

The CDR3 spells CASSQARFLGPNTEAFF. The CDR3 nucleotides are TGTGCCAGCAGCCAAGCCCGGTTTCTAGGCCCGAACACTGAAGCTTTCTTT. This chain links TRBV14 with TRBJ1-1, with unresolved D. Trimming shortened V by 1 base and J by 1 base, and 16 bases separated the two germline ends. Germline CDR1 reads SGHDN; CDR2 reads FVKESK. The CDR3 consists of 17 residues.

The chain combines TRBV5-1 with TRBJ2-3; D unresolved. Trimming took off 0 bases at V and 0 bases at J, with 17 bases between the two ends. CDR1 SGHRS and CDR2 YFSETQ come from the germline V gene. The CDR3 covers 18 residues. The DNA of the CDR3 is TGCGCCAGCAGCTTGGATGGCCGGCTTTCTTGGAGCACAGATACGCAGTATTTT. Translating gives CASSLDGRLSWSTDTQYF.

The CDR3 spells CASSYGWATGELFF. The CDR3 region has the DNA TGTGCCAGCAGTTATGGATGGGCCACCGGGGAGCTGTTTTTT. V is TRBV27 and J is TRBJ2-2; D is ambiguous. The germline gives CDR1 MNHEY, CDR2 SMNVEV (reference sequence). This CDR3 spans 14 amino acids. V was pared by 4 bases and J by 4 bases, with 10 bases between.

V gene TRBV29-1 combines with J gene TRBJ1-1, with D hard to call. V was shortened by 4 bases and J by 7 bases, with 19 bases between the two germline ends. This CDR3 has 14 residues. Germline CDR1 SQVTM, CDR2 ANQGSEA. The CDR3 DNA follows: TGCAGCGTTGTCTTCACAAACACCCCCGGTGAAGCTTTCTTT. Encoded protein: CSVVFTNTPGEAFF.

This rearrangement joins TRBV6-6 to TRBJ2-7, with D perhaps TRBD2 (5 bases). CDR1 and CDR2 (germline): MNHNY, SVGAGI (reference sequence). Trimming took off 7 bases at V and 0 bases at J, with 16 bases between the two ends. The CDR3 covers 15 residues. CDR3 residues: CASTPTEGISYEQYF. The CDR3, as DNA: TGTGCCAGCACCCCTACCGAGGGCATCTCCTACGAGCAGTACTTC.

CDR3 protein: CASRIAPEQYF. The CDR3 DNA reads TGTGCCAGCAGGATAGCTCCCGAGCAGTACTTC. The chain links TRBV2 to TRBJ2-7; D uncertain. Trimming removed 6 bases at V and 6 bases at J, with 9 bases between. CDR1 and CDR2 (germline): SNHLY, FYNNEI. This CDR3 is built from 11 residues.